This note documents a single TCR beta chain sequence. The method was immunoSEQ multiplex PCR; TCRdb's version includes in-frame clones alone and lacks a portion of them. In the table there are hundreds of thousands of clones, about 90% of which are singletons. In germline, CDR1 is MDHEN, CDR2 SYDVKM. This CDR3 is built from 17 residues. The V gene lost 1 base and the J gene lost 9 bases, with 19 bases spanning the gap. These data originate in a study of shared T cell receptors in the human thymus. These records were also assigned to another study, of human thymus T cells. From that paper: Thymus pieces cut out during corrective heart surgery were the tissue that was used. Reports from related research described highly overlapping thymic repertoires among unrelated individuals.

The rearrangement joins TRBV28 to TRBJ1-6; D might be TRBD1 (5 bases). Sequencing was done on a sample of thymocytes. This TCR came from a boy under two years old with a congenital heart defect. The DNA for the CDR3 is TGTGCCAGCAGTTTATCCCCCCGCCGGGGGGGGAGTTCACCCCTCCACTTT. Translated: CASSLSPRRGGSSPLHF.